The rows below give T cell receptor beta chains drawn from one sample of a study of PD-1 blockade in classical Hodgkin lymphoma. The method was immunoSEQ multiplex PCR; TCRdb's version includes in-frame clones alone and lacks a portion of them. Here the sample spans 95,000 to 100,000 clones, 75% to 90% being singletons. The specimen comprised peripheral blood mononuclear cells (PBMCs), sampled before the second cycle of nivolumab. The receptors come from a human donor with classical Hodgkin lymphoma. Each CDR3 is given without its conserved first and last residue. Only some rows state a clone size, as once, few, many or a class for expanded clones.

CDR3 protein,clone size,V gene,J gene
ASAQTGGDYGYT,NA,TRBV28,TRBJ1-2
AISESGPHTGELF,NA,TRBV10-3,TRBJ2-2
ASSANPGGHEQY,NA,TRBV19,TRBJ2-7
ASSPDRGSSTDTQY,NA,TRBV5-8,TRBJ2-3
ASSVGTGHVGVYEQY,NA,TRBV9,TRBJ2-7
ASSERGDSGANVLT,NA,TRBV2,TRBJ2-6
ASTTDAGELF,NA,TRBV7-3,TRBJ2-2
ASSFHETQY,NA,TRBV27,TRBJ2-5
ASSSQKAGGPRLWNEQF,NA,TRBV7-2,TRBJ2-1
ASRDFLSGNTIY,NA,TRBV19,TRBJ1-3
ASSQDLDSPYGYT,NA,TRBV4-3,TRBJ1-2
ASSATGGGSLAF,NA,TRBV9,TRBJ1-1
ASSGQGTEAF,few,TRBV10-1,TRBJ1-1
ASSQATGGLTEAF,NA,TRBV4-3,TRBJ1-1
AISDELGGLDGYT,NA,TRBV10-3,TRBJ1-2
ASSFSGVGSSEAF,NA,TRBV5-1,TRBJ1-1
ASGLDTYYGYT,few,TRBV12-5,TRBJ1-2
ASSITHLLNEKLF,NA,TRBV19,TRBJ1-4
ASSLEPGEGYGYT,NA,TRBV11-3,TRBJ1-2
ASSIRGYTEAF,NA,TRBV19,TRBJ1-1
ASSLAGGTDTQY,NA,TRBV14,TRBJ2-3
ASSKEGALGEKLF,NA,TRBV11-2,TRBJ1-4
ASRGPATDTQY,NA,TRBV2,TRBJ2-3
SVSGAWNTEAF,once,TRBV29-1,TRBJ1-1
ASSLVEGEDHSNTEAF,NA,TRBV5-6,TRBJ1-1
ASSPDNHEQF,NA,TRBV18,TRBJ2-1
ASSLDTQTNQPQH,NA,TRBV7-6,TRBJ1-5
ASSQDGRYGYT,NA,TRBV4-2,TRBJ1-2
SSPISGTDGYT,NA,TRBV29-1,TRBJ1-2
ASKAGGLPGPQH,NA,TRBV6-5,TRBJ1-5
ASSLRRATSGGPDTQY,NA,TRBV7-3,TRBJ2-3
ASSFGANYEQY,once,TRBV11-2,NA
SVEERRLHGGVNEQF,NA,TRBV29-1,TRBJ2-1
SAAGLSTDTQY,NA,TRBV29-1,TRBJ2-3
ASREISANEKLF,few,TRBV2,TRBJ1-4
ASSALESSYNEQF,NA,TRBV25-1,TRBJ2-1
ASSLAGQVEAF,NA,TRBV5-8,TRBJ1-1
ASSEQGKYGYT,few,TRBV6-1,TRBJ1-2
ASSSRPGRLTEAF,NA,TRBV27,TRBJ1-1
ASSVVALYSYEQY,NA,TRBV9,TRBJ2-7
ASSGGGGATDTQY,NA,TRBV5-1,TRBJ2-3